This TCR beta chain is from a study of OX40 agonist ivuxolimab in advanced cancers. The study in broad terms: Ivuxolimab, which targeted the costimulatory receptor OX40 (CD134), was an agonistic, fully human IgG2 monoclonal antibody. Intravenous ivuxolimab was administered to patients every 2 weeks at six dose levels: 0.01, 0.1, 0.3, 1.5, 3 and 10 mg/kg. Among the roughly 52 dose-escalation patients, some 20 had hepatocellular carcinoma, roughly 15 melanoma, 9 renal cell carcinoma and 9 head and neck cancer. In the dose-escalation cohort, nearly 85% of patients were male, and the mean age was approximately 60 years with a range of about 20 to 90. Patients were allowed to have had prior anti-PD-1, anti-PD-L1 or anti-CTLA-4 therapy, and approximately 40% of the dose-escalation patients had previously received checkpoint inhibitors. Partial responses occurred in three dose-escalation patients: two with cutaneous melanoma and one with hepatocellular carcinoma. The point of sequencing TCRbeta in the periphery was to test whether ivuxolimab changed TCR sequence diversity and drove clonal T-cell expansion. The paper covers the monotherapy dose-escalation part of the phase I ivuxolimab trial, which included N = 52 patients. Study-wide conclusions, independent of this receptor: Low levels of normalized T-cell clonal expansion were also seen in some patients who did not respond. After ivuxolimab, CD8+ T cells had more expanded clones than CD4+ T cells on average. At doses of 0.1 to 3.0 mg/kg, clonal expansion of both CD4+ and CD8+ T cells in blood was seen between baseline and week 6. Antigen specificity was not determined for the clonally expanded peripheral T cells. In partial responders in the 0.1-3.0 mg/kg groups, normalized peripheral clonal expansion was found to be among the lowest, especially among CD8+ T cells.

This clone was counted only a few times. Its antigen has not been determined. No base qualities exist here, and no much larger clone lies one base off it. Distinct nucleotide sequences in the sample also encode this CDR3. The trial excluded patients who had a history of autoimmune disease or were on systemic immunosuppression. Peripheral blood for TCR sequencing was collected from all dose cohorts at baseline, on cycle 4 day 1, and on cycle 7 day 1. Samples were obtained from an open-label, multicenter, first-in-human phase I dose-escalation trial of ivuxolimab. Adults with locally advanced or metastatic head and neck squamous cell, hepatocellular, melanoma or renal cell carcinoma were enrolled in the trial. Before TCR sequencing, CD4+ and CD8+ T cells were separately sorted from peripheral blood. Genomic DNA was extracted from sorted cells for sequencing of the TCRbeta CDR3 region. The immunoSEQ Assay was used for sequencing of TCRbeta CDR3 regions. In TCRdb, the immuneACCESS table is reduced to in-frame sequences with V and J assigned. These tables do not hold every clone; where another copy was compared, an unresolved V gene accounts for under half, and the others remain unexplained. The sample table shows about 73,000 clones, and around 89% are seen once. The ten largest clones take up approximately 10% of the sample.

The CDR3 covers 11 residues, taking in both the cysteine and the phenylalanine. CDR3 DNA is the only sequence kept; it has 33 bases, read in frame from the first base. Based on the germline V gene, the CDR1 and CDR2 sequences are MGHRA and YSYEKL. The junction carries 4 bases between V and J, which are trimmed by 1 base and 6 bases respectively. The TCR was taken from an adult with an advanced solid tumor such as melanoma, head and neck, liver or kidney cancer. The starting material was CD4+ or CD8+ T cells sorted from blood, obtained in a trial of the OX40 agonist ivuxolimab. The chain joins TRBV4-1 to TRBJ2-7; there is no confident call for the D gene. Read as DNA, the sequence is TGCGCCAGCAGCCAAGGACCCGAGCAGTACTTC. Translated, it reads CASSQGPEQYF.